Described below is a single T cell receptor (beta chain) sequence and its context. Its antigen remains unknown. The entry originates in a study of T cell repertoires in cytomegalovirus infection. TCRdb re-called the reads through MiXCR, storing one row per CDR3 protein. The data hold about 480,000 distinct CDR3 sequences, with 30% to 40% observed a single time. This CDR3 region has 15 residues. In germline, CDR1 is SGHVS, CDR2 FQNEAQ. V dropped 5 bases and J dropped 3; count of bases not matched to a gene: 4. This chain connects TRBV7-8 to TRBJ1-5; 10 nucleotides agree with TRBD1. The clonotype originates from a human donor in good health (CMV status not recorded). Some clones in this sample may be carry-over from other donors' samples. This sample comprised cultured PBMCs, obtained from culture after CMV antigen stimulation. The CDR3 spells CASSPDRGYNQPQHF. The CDR3 region has the DNA TGTGCCAGCAGCCCGGACAGGGGGTACAATCAGCCCCAGCATTTT.